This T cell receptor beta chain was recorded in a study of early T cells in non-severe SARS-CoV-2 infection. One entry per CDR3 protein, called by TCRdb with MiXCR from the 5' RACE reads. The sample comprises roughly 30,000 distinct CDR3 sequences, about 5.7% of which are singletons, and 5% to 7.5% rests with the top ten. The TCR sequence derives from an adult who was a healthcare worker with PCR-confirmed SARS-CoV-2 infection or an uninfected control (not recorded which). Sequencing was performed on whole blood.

The CDR3 region has the DNA TGTGCCAGCAGCTTGGCAGGGGGAGGTACGGGAGCGATTGACAATGAGCAGTTCTTC. It is translated as CASSLAGGGTGAIDNEQFF. This chain connects TRBV11-3 to TRBJ2-1, with TRBD1 as a possible D gene (7 bases). Trimming left V 3 bases short and J 5 bases short, with 26 bases between. Germline CDR1 reads SGHNT; CDR2 reads YENEEA. The CDR3 runs 19 residues.